This paragraph reports one T cell receptor beta chain. Investigators isolated RNA and reverse transcribed it into cDNA to act as the sequencing template. Data came from immunoSEQ multiplex PCR; TCRdb stores just in-frame clones and leaves some out. This sample has roughly 220,000 clones, with more than 60% found just once. Treatment here: oral pan-JAK inhibitor, 5-10 mg twice daily. V was clipped by 2 bases and J by 0 bases, with 9 bases between them. This CDR3 spans 16 amino acids. Germline V gene data show CDR1 as SGHDT and CDR2 as YYEEEE. The source of the sample is a study of CD8+ T cells in alopecia areata. For the study at large: The study gave treated patients oral tofacitinib at 5 to 10 mg twice daily.

The gene calls are TRBV5-6 and TRBJ2-6; D gene ambiguous. The clonotype originates from a human donor with alopecia areata. Material: CD4+ T cells sorted from blood, obtained around week 44, from a patient treated with tofacitinib. The CDR3 DNA reads as TGTGCCAGCAGCTTTTGGGCGATCTCTGGGGCCAACGTCCTGACTTTC. It encodes CASSFWAISGANVLTF.